This T cell receptor (beta chain) was recovered during a study of blood T cell repertoires in COVID-19. Per the original methods: Reference gene primer amplification yielded estimated nucleated cell counts. Clones were sequenced by immunoSEQ multiplex PCR, and TCRdb holds only the in-frame ones, with some missing. V and J calls and clone size come straight from that table; D and trimming were deduced from the DNA. The sample shows 350,000 or so clones, about nine tenths of them seen only once. Germline V gives CDR1 SGHRS, CDR2 YFSETQ. CDR3 length: 18 amino acids. The V and J ends lost 4 bases and 7 bases, in that order; junction bases with no gene match: 17. This clone was counted between two and nine times. Clinical history reported by participants formed the basis on which cohorts were assigned.

The specimen sequenced was PBMCs or T cells enriched from blood (not recorded which). The clonotype comes from a woman in her twenties or thirties who had been exposed to COVID-19. The gene calls are TRBV5-1 and TRBJ1-4; 9 nucleotides agree with TRBD1. The CDR3 region is CASSPPPDRGGLGEKLFF. The CDR3 coding sequence is TGCGCCAGCAGCCCACCCCCGGACAGGGGCGGGTTGGGTGAAAAACTGTTTTTT.